This record covers a single T cell receptor (beta chain). Its antigen is currently unknown. These data belong to a study of cytomegalovirus exposure and HLA in healthy donors. The CDR3 spans 11 residues. Germline V gene lookup returns CDR1 SSHAT and CDR2 FNYEAQ (reference sequence). The V gene lost 11 bases and the J gene lost 4 bases, with 11 bases spanning the gap. Overall study results and limits: Within the data, a cluster of highly shared sequence variants was likely a sequencing artifact.

Vbeta (60) and Jbeta (13) primers were used in the PCR. Generated by immunoSEQ multiplex PCR, the TCRdb table keeps only in-frame clones and is missing some. The table has some 77,000 clones, 75% seen once. The sample comprised PBMCs. The sequence was collected from a woman aged 35 to 49 in good health and CMV-seronegative. This chain uses TRBV7-7 with TRBJ1-2; D is unclear. CDR3 DNA: TGTGCCCACCCCGCGGGCTATGGCTACACCTTC. Protein product: CAHPAGYGYTF.